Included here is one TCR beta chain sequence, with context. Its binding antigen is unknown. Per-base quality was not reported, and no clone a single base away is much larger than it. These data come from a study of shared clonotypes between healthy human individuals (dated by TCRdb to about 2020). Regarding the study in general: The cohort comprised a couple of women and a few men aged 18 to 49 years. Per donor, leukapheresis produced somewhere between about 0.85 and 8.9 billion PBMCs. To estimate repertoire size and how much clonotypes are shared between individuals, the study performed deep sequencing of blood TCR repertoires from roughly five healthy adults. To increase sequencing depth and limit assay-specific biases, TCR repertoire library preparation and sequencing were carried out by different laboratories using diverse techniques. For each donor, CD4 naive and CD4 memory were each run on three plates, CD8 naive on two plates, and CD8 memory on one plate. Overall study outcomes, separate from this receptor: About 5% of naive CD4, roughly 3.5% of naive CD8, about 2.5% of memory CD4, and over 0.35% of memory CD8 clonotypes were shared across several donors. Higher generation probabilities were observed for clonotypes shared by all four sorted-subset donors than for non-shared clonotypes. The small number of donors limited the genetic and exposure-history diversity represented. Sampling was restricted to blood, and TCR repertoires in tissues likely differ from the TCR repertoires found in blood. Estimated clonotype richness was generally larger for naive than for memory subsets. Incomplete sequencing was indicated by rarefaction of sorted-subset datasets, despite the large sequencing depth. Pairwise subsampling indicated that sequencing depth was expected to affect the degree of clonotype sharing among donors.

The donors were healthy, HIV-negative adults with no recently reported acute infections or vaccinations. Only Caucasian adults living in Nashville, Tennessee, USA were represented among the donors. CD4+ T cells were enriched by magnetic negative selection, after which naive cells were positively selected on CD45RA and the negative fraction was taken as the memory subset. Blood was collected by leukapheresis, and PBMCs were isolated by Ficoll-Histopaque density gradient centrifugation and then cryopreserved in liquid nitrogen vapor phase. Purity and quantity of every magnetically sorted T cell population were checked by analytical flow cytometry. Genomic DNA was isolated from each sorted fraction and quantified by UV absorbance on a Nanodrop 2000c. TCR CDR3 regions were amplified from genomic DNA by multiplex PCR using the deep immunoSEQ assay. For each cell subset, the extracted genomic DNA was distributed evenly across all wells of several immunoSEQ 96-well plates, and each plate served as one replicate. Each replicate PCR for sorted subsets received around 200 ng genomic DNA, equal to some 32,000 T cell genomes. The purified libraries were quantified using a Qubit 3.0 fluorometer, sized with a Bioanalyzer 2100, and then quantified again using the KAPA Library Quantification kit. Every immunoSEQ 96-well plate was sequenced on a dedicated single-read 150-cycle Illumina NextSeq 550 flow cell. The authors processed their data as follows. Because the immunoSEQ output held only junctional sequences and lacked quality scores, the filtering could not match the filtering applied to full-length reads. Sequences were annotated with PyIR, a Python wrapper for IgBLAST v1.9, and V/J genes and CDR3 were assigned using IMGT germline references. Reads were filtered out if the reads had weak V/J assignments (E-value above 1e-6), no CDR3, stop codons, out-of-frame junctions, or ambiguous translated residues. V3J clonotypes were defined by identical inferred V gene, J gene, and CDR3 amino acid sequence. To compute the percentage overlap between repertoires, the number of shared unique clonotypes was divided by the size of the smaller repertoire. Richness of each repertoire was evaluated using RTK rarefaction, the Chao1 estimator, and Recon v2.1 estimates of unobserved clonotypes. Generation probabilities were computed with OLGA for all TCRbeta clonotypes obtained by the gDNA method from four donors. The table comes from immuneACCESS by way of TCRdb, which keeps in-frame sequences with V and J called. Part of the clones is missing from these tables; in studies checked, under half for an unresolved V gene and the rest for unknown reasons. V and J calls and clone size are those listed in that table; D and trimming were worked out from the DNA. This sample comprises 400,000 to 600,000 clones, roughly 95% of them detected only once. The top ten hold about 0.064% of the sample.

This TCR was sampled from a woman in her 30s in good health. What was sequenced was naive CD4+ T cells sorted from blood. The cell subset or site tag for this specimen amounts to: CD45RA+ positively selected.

In nucleotides, the sequence is TGTGCCAGCAGCCCACAGAACAATGAGCAGTTCTTC. It codes for CASSPQNNEQFF. Recombination joined TRBV7-9 with TRBJ2-1, with the D gene too uncertain to name. Based on the germline V gene (reference sequence), the CDR1 and CDR2 sequences are SEHNR and FQNEAQ. The CDR3 numbers 12 residues from cysteine through phenylalanine. The entry retains the CDR3 DNA only, 36 bases that are in frame from base 1. V gives up 5 bases and J gives up 5 bases, and the segment between their germline ends measures 7 bases.